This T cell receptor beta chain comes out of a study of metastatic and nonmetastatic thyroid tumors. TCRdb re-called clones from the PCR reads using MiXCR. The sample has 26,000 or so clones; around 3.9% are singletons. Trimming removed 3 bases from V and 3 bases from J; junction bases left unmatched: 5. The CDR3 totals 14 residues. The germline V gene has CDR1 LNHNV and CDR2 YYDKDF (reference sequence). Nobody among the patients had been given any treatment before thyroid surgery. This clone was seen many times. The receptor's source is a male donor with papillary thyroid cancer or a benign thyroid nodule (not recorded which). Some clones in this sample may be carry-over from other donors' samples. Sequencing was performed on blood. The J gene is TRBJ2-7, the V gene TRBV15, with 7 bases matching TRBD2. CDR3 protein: CATSRGGGGYEQYF. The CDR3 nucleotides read TGTGCCACCAGCAGGGGTGGGGGGGGCTACGAGCAGTACTTC.